Sequencing of this T cell receptor (beta chain) was carried out in a study of OX40 agonist ivuxolimab in advanced cancers. Turning to the study itself: Ivuxolimab, an agonist antibody against OX40 (CD134), was given to patients. The dose-escalation cohort was about 87% male, with a mean age of 60 years, ranging roughly 20 to 80. Therapy given before enrollment (anti-PD-1, anti-PD-L1 or anti-CTLA-4) was allowed, and 40% to 50% had some. Study-wide findings and caveats: CD8+ T cells showed, on average, more clonal expansion than CD4+ cells.

To note about this clone: Its cognate antigen is unknown.

Sequencing was performed with immunoSEQ multiplex PCR; in TCRdb, only in-frame clones are kept and a portion is missing. The repertoire holds about 48,000 clones, around 84% seen once, with roughly a tenth in the top ten. The germline CDR1 and CDR2 sequences are MDHEN and SYDVKM. J lost 9 bases, V lost 6 bases, and 13 bases had no gene match. The CDR3 has 14 amino acids. The input for sequencing was CD4+ or CD8+ T cells sorted from blood, taken in a trial of the OX40 agonist ivuxolimab. This clonotype originated in an adult with an advanced solid tumor such as melanoma, head and neck, liver or kidney cancer. The chain uses TRBV28 and TRBJ2-7; 8 bases are shared with TRBD1. The CDR3 reads CASSRQGAAVVQYF. The CDR3 nucleotides are TGTGCCAGCAGCCGTCAGGGGGCAGCGGTAGTGCAGTACTTC.